The T cell receptor (beta chain) described here comes from a study of STAT5B mutations in CD4+ large granular lymphocyte leukemia. Profiled with immunoSEQ multiplex PCR; TCRdb holds only in-frame clones, not every one. In the table there are some 29,000 clones, 60% to 85% of which are singletons. The V gene lost 6 bases and the J gene lost 4 bases, with 15 bases spanning the gap. This CDR3 contains 14 residues. The V gene's germline CDR1 is SNHLY and CDR2 FYNNEI. The chain uses TRBV2 and TRBJ2-5; the D gene is possibly TRBD1 (6 bases). The sample comprised CD4+ T cells from blood buffy coats. The clonotype originates from a human donor in good health. In DNA, the CDR3 is TGTGCCAGCAGAGACAGGAGATTAGGAGAGACCCAGTACTTC. Translation gives CASRDRRLGETQYF.